This T cell receptor beta chain was found in a study of blood T cell repertoires in COVID-19. Background on the study: COVID-19 samples, acute and convalescent, were from the United States, Italy and Spain. PBMCs, B-cell-depleted T cells, or T cells provided the cDNA or gDNA that made up the material.

As originally analysed: Amplification of reference gene primers provided the estimated nucleated cell counts. Data came from immunoSEQ multiplex PCR; TCRdb stores just in-frame clones and leaves some out. D and trimming were read from the DNA, whereas the V and J calls and clone size are those reported in that table. Among approximately 150,000 clones, around 86% were seen once, and the ten largest hold roughly two fifths. V was pared by 7 bases and J by 1 base, with 14 bases between. Germline V gene sequence: CDR1 SGHRS, CDR2 YFSETQ. There are 14 residues in the CDR3. The V and J genes are TRBV5-1 and TRBJ1-2; maybe TRBD1 (6 bases). The source is a man in his fifties or sixties who had recovered from COVID-19. Sequencing was carried out using peripheral blood. CDR3 sequence: CASGVQGFNYGYTF. The DNA of the CDR3 is TGCGCCAGCGGAGTACAGGGCTTTAACTATGGCTACACCTTC.